This TCR beta chain was identified during a study of T cell responses to AZD1222 COVID-19 vaccine (dated by TCRdb to the early 2020s). In the study overall: Because spike-specific TCR depth and breadth did not differ between the two schedules, AZD1222 recipients who got a second dose at roughly 4 weeks were pooled with those who got a second dose at roughly 12 weeks. TCR sequencing was performed for over 230 trial participants, of whom about 200 were given two doses of AZD1222 and 26 were given two doses of MenACWY control vaccine. Trial participants were enrolled by age into 18-55, 56-69 and 70-plus year subgroups, with about 150, 28 and 57 TCR-sequenced participants respectively. On the study overall, not on this receptor specifically: Most participants were white British and females outnumbered males, and the authors suggested that clonal diversity may have been underestimated. CD4 TCRs associated with the vaccine covered the entire spike protein, and the dominant responses were in regions 160-218 and 743-854. Spike-specific TCR breadth and depth rose significantly after two AZD1222 doses compared with day 0 and with MenACWY recipients. In the small 56-69-year group, the increase in depth fell short of significance, most likely because of low power. No day 14 peak-response samples were available, so repertoires were characterized only after the peak T cell response. Conclusions about previously exposed vaccinees are limited because only six or seven AZD1222 recipients were SARS-CoV-2 seropositive at baseline. Reportedly, almost half of the unique spike-specific TCRs recognized epitopes lying outside the regions that are mutated in the B.1.351 and B.1.1.7 variants.

The time point label on this specimen signifies: baseline before first vaccination. Samples from vaccinated people were obtained from the UK trials COV001 and COV002, which included a single-blind randomized controlled phase 2/3 trial of AZD1222 (ChAdOx1 nCoV-19) in healthy adults. For TCRbeta chain sequencing, PBMC samples from trial participants were taken at day 0 and at day 28 after the second dose. The CDR3 regions of human TCRbeta chains were subjected to immunosequencing. The study's processing was this. TCRs in the repertoires were matched against a reference library of SARS-CoV-2-specific TCRs that had been generated with the MIRA antigen-specificity platform. Breadth was defined as the fraction of unique TCRs that were SARS-CoV-2-associated, and depth was defined as the fraction of total T cells that were SARS-CoV-2-associated. Using the MIRA data, each spike-specific TCR was mapped to the spike region that the TCR reacts to and placed in a CD4 or CD8 class. Log10-transformed breadth and depth values were compared by one-way ANOVA with Sidak's multiple comparisons tests. The table comes from immuneACCESS by way of TCRdb, which keeps in-frame sequences with V and J called. Part of the clones is missing from these tables; in studies checked, under half for an unresolved V gene and the rest for unknown reasons. Clone size and V and J calls were adopted from that table, with D and trimming inferred from the DNA. This sample is represented by fewer than 150,000 clones; approximately 93% of them were singletons. In total, the top ten clones hold 0.85% to 0.95% of the sample.

V loses 8 bases, J loses 8 bases, and the germline ends lie 12 bases apart. From a lookup of the germline V gene, CDR1 and CDR2 are SNHLY and FYNNEI. The CDR3 has 11 amino acids, counting the end cysteine and phenylalanine. Only the CDR3 region is kept as DNA, spanning 33 bases read in frame from base 1. As for this clone: Its specific antigen is unknown. No much larger clone exists at a distance of one base, and base qualities are not known.

The TCR was taken from an adult in good health. The source was peripheral blood, collected on day 0 of AZD1222 vaccination. This receptor chain uses TRBV2 and TRBJ1-1; no D gene is confidently identified. CDR3 region: CASRVGGEAFF. In nucleotide form, the sequence is TGTGCCAGCCGGGTGGGCGGGGAAGCTTTCTTT.